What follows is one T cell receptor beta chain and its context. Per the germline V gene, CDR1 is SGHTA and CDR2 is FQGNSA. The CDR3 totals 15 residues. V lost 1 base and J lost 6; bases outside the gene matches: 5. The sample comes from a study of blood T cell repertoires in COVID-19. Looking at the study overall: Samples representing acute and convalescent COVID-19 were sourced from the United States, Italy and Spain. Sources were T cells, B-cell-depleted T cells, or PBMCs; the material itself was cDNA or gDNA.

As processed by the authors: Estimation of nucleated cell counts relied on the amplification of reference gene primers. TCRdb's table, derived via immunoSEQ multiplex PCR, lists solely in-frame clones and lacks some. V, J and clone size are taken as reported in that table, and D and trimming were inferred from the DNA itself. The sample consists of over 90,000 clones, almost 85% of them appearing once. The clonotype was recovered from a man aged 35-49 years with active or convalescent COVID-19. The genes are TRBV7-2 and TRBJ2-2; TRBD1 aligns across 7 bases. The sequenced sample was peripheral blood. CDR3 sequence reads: CASSLVGGPAGELFF. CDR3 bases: TGTGCCAGCAGCTTAGTAGGGGGCCCCGCCGGGGAGCTGTTTTTT.